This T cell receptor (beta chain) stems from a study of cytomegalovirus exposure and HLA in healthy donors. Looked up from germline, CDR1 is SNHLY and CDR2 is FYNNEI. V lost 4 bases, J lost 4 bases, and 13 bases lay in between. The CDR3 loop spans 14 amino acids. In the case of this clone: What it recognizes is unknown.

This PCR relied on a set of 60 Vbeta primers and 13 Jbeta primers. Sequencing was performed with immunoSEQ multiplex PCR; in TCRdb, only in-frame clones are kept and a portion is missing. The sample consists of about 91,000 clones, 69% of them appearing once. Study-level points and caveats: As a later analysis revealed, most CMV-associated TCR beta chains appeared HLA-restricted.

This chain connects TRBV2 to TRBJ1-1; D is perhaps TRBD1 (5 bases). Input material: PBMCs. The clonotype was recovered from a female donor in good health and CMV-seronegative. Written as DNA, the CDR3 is TGTGCCAGCAGTGTTGGAGGGAGGGGCACTGAAGCTTTCTTT. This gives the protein CASSVGGRGTEAFF.